This TCR beta chain was profiled in a study of blood T cell repertoires in COVID-19. About the research overall: Acute-phase and convalescent COVID-19 samples originated in the United States, Italy and Spain. The analysed material was cDNA or gDNA that came from T cells, B-cell-depleted T cells, or PBMCs.

Methods used by the authors: Counts of nucleated cells, estimated from reference gene primer amplification, were obtained. Libraries were prepared by immunoSEQ multiplex PCR; TCRdb keeps only in-frame clonotypes and omits some of them. V, J and clone size are taken as reported in that table, and D and trimming were inferred from the DNA itself. The data show around 300,000 clones, around 90% seen once. Ten or more counts support this clone. The CDR3 has 16 residues. V was trimmed by 5 bases and J by 3 bases, leaving 20 bases between them. Per germline, CDR1 SEHNR and CDR2 FQNEAQ (reference sequence). The sequence came from a man in his late teens or twenties with active or convalescent COVID-19. The sample consisted of peripheral blood. The chain combines TRBV7-9 with TRBJ2-7, with D possibly TRBD2 on 5 matching bases. The CDR3 protein is CASSPPWTAWGYEQYF. The DNA of the CDR3 is TGTGCCAGCAGCCCCCCCTGGACTGCCTGGGGCTACGAGCAGTACTTC.